This T cell receptor (beta chain) was identified in a study of early T cells in non-severe SARS-CoV-2 infection. This clonotype came up many times. The antigen is unknown. CDR3 length equals 14 residues. Losses at the gene ends were 3 bases for V and 1 base for J; bases not matched to a gene: 2. Germline CDR1 and CDR2: SNHLY and FYNNEI. Study findings and constraints: The study's VDJdb matching favored anti-spike CD8 responses and missed private and CD4 specificities.

From the 5' RACE reads, TCRdb called clonotypes with MiXCR, one entry per CDR3 protein. The profile shows about 72,000 distinct CDR3 sequences, about a tenth of them singletons. Sequences were derived from whole blood, sampled at baseline. This TCR derives from an adult who was a healthcare worker with PCR-confirmed SARS-CoV-2 infection or an uninfected control (not recorded which). The chain recombines TRBV2 with TRBJ1-1; 7 bases are shared with TRBD1. CDR3 loop: CASSDEGANTEAFF. The CDR3 nucleotides are TGTGCCAGCAGTGATGAGGGGGCGAACACTGAAGCTTTCTTT.